Listed below are T cell receptor beta chains from one sample, sequenced in a study of tumor-infiltrating lymphocytes in primary liver carcinoma. In TCRdb, the multiplex PCR reads were re-called with MiXCR into one record per CDR3 protein. The table includes fewer than 400,000 distinct CDR3 sequences, approximately 54% detected once. Sequenced material: peripheral blood. The receptors originated from a woman aged 25 to 45 with primary liver carcinoma and hepatitis B virus infection. Both conserved end residues are part of each CDR3. Fields, in order: clone size, V gene, J gene, D gene, CDR3 protein, CDR3 DNA. D genes are given only for firm matches. Expanded clones are given a class, and other clones once, few, many or no size at all.

abundance: .; v_gene: TRBV4-1; j_gene: TRBJ2-7; d_gene: .; CDR3aa: CASSRPSTRGSYEQYF; CDR3nt: TGCGCCAGCAGCCGGCCGTCAACTAGGGGGAGCTACGAGCAGTACTTC
abundance: .; v_gene: TRBV7-9; j_gene: TRBJ2-5; d_gene: TRBD1; CDR3aa: CASHRGRETQYF; CDR3nt: TGTGCCAGCCACAGGGGGCGCGAGACCCAGTACTTC
abundance: .; v_gene: TRBV29-1; j_gene: TRBJ1-6; d_gene: .; CDR3aa: CSVENRGVRNLYNSPLHF; CDR3nt: TGCAGCGTTGAAAATCGGGGGGTGCGTAATCTATATAATTCACCCCTCCACTTT
abundance: .; v_gene: TRBV6-1; j_gene: TRBJ1-4; d_gene: .; CDR3aa: CASSVTDPTNEKLFF; CDR3nt: TGTGCCAGCAGCGTTACAGATCCAACTAATGAAAAACTGTTTTTT
abundance: few; v_gene: TRBV5-1; j_gene: TRBJ2-3; d_gene: TRBD2; CDR3aa: CASSLGLAGGPLGDTQYF; CDR3nt: TGCGCCAGCAGCTTGGGACTAGCGGGAGGCCCGTTAGGGGATACGCAGTATTTT
abundance: few; v_gene: TRBV14; j_gene: TRBJ1-5; d_gene: TRBD1; CDR3aa: CASSRDRGANQPQHF; CDR3nt: TGTGCCAGCAGCCGTGACAGGGGCGCTAATCAGCCCCAGCATTTT
abundance: few; v_gene: TRBV6-5; j_gene: TRBJ1-1; d_gene: .; CDR3aa: CASRRDRTHTEAFF; CDR3nt: TGTGCCAGCAGGCGTGACAGAACACACACTGAAGCTTTCTTT
abundance: .; v_gene: TRBV11-2; j_gene: TRBJ2-7; d_gene: .; CDR3aa: CASSLDRNYEQCF; CDR3nt: TGTGCCAGCAGCTTAGATCGAAACTACGAACAGTGCTTC
abundance: many; v_gene: TRBV11-2; j_gene: TRBJ2-7; d_gene: TRBD2; CDR3aa: CASSSGGAPTYEQYF; CDR3nt: TGTGCCAGCAGCTCGGGGGGGGCACCGACCTACGAGCAGTACTTC
abundance: .; v_gene: TRBV5-4; j_gene: TRBJ2-1; d_gene: TRBD2; CDR3aa: CASSMGVAGGYNGQFF; CDR3nt: TGTGCCAGCAGCATGGGGGTAGCGGGGGGTTACAATGGGCAGTTCTTC
abundance: .; v_gene: TRBV7-9; j_gene: TRBJ1-3; d_gene: .; CDR3aa: CASSLMWGSGNTIYF; CDR3nt: TGTGCCAGCAGCTTAATGTGGGGCTCTGGAAACACCATATATTTT
abundance: .; v_gene: TRBV11-2; j_gene: TRBJ2-7; d_gene: .; CDR3aa: CASSLDRQQGRDEQYF; CDR3nt: TGTGCCAGCAGCTTAGATCGTCAGCAGGGTCGGGATGAGCAGTACTTC
abundance: .; v_gene: TRBV6-5; j_gene: TRBJ2-7; d_gene: .; CDR3aa: CASSYSSSRQYKQYF; CDR3nt: TGTGCCAGCAGTTACTCGAGCTCTAGGCAATACAAGCAGTACTTC
abundance: once; v_gene: TRBV5-4; j_gene: TRBJ2-2; d_gene: .; CDR3aa: CANTSRANTGELFF; CDR3nt: TGTGCCAACACTTCCCGGGCGAACACCGGAGAGCTATTTTTT
abundance: .; v_gene: TRBV6-1; j_gene: TRBJ2-7; d_gene: .; CDR3aa: CASTERLANTYEQYF; CDR3nt: TGTGCCAGCACGGAAAGACTGGCAAATACCTACGAGCAGTACTTC
abundance: .; v_gene: TRBV7-9; j_gene: TRBJ2-5; d_gene: .; CDR3aa: CARPMDGYDWETLYF; CDR3nt: TGTGCCAGACCAATGGACGGCTACGATTGGGAGACCCTGTACTTC
abundance: .; v_gene: TRBV12-3/TRBV12-4; j_gene: TRBJ2-2; d_gene: .; CDR3aa: CTSSLARTGELFF; CDR3nt: TGTACCAGCAGTTTAGCCCGCACCGGGGAGCTGTTTTTT
abundance: .; v_gene: TRBV7-9; j_gene: TRBJ2-6; d_gene: .; CDR3aa: CASSQSQYSGADVLAF; CDR3nt: TGTGCCAGCAGCCAGTCTCAGTACTCTGGGGCCGACGTCCTGGCTTTC
abundance: many; v_gene: TRBV6-1; j_gene: TRBJ2-1; d_gene: .; CDR3aa: CASFLGNEQFF; CDR3nt: TGTGCCAGCTTCTTGGGTAATGAGCAGTTCTTC
abundance: few; v_gene: TRBV4-1; j_gene: TRBJ2-1; d_gene: .; CDR3aa: CASSQVPSDEQFF; CDR3nt: TGCGCCAGCAGCCAAGTCCCTAGCGATGAGCAGTTCTTC
abundance: few; v_gene: TRBV12-3/TRBV12-4; j_gene: TRBJ2-7; d_gene: .; CDR3aa: CASSPPFDYEQYF; CDR3nt: TGTGCCAGCAGTCCCCCCTTCGACTACGAGCAGTACTTC
abundance: .; v_gene: TRBV29-1; j_gene: TRBJ2-5; d_gene: .; CDR3aa: CSSSSAPGEGETQNF; CDR3nt: TGCAGCTCCTCGTCGGCACCGGGAGAGGGAGAGACCCAGAACTTC
abundance: .; v_gene: TRBV30; j_gene: TRBJ2-2; d_gene: .; CDR3aa: CAWRGGGGELFF; CDR3nt: TGTGCCTGGAGGGGGGGTGGCGGGGAGCTGTTTTTT
abundance: .; v_gene: TRBV6-5; j_gene: TRBJ2-2; d_gene: TRBD1; CDR3aa: CASSYQGGTGKLFF; CDR3nt: TGTGCCAGCAGTTACCAAGGGGGCACCGGGAAGCTGTTTTTT
abundance: few; v_gene: TRBV10-3; j_gene: TRBJ2-1; d_gene: TRBD2; CDR3aa: CASGLANEQFF; CDR3nt: TGTGCCAGCGGACTAGCTAATGAGCAGTTCTTC
abundance: few; v_gene: TRBV30; j_gene: TRBJ2-1; d_gene: TRBD2; CDR3aa: CAWSDWLAGVNEQFF; CDR3nt: TGTGCCTGGAGTGATTGGCTAGCGGGAGTAAATGAGCAGTTCTTC
abundance: many; v_gene: TRBV4-3; j_gene: TRBJ2-1; d_gene: TRBD1; CDR3aa: CASSHADRAVDEQFF; CDR3nt: TGCGCCAGCAGCCATGCTGACAGGGCGGTCGATGAGCAGTTCTTC
abundance: .; v_gene: TRBV13; j_gene: TRBJ2-2; d_gene: .; CDR3aa: CASSFRGKRTGELFF; CDR3nt: TGTGCCAGCAGCTTTCGGGGGAAAAGAACCGGGGAGCTGTTTTTT
abundance: .; v_gene: TRBV24-1; j_gene: TRBJ2-7; d_gene: .; CDR3aa: CATSDLWQEGVTYEQYF; CDR3nt: TGTGCCACCAGTGATCTTTGGCAGGAGGGGGTAACCTACGAGCAGTACTTC
abundance: .; v_gene: TRBV28; j_gene: TRBJ2-1; d_gene: .; CDR3aa: CASSPLDGEQFF; CDR3nt: TGTGCCAGCAGTCCATTAGACGGGGAGCAGTTCTTC
abundance: .; v_gene: TRBV12-3/TRBV12-4; j_gene: TRBJ1-6; d_gene: TRBD1; CDR3aa: CASRGQGNSPLHF; CDR3nt: TGTGCCAGCCGGGGACAGGGAAATTCACCCCTCCACTTT
abundance: .; v_gene: TRBV6-1; j_gene: TRBJ2-7; d_gene: .; CDR3aa: CAGGLSLYEQYF; CDR3nt: TGTGCCGGCGGACTATCCCTCTACGAGCAGTACTTC
abundance: once; v_gene: TRBV14; j_gene: TRBJ1-1; d_gene: .; CDR3aa: CASSRFSPNTEAFF; CDR3nt: TGTGCCAGCAGCCGATTCTCCCCGAACACTGAAGCTTTCTTT
abundance: .; v_gene: TRBV28; j_gene: TRBJ2-1; d_gene: .; CDR3aa: CASQTPGRLYNEQSF; CDR3nt: TGTGCCAGCCAGACTCCCGGACGCCTCTACAATGAGCAGTCCTTC
abundance: .; v_gene: TRBV13; j_gene: TRBJ2-1; d_gene: .; CDR3aa: CASSYESGHHNEQFF; CDR3nt: TGTGCCAGCAGCTATGAGTCAGGGCACCACAATGAGCAGTTCTTC
abundance: .; v_gene: TRBV4-3; j_gene: TRBJ2-5; d_gene: .; CDR3aa: CASNHTGKQGTQYF; CDR3nt: TGCGCCAGCAACCATACTGGAAAACAAGGGACCCAGTACTTC
abundance: few; v_gene: TRBV19; j_gene: TRBJ2-4; d_gene: .; CDR3aa: CASCRTSGCDIQYF; CDR3nt: TGTGCCAGTTGCCGTACCTCAGGTTGTGACATTCAGTACTTC
abundance: many; v_gene: TRBV29-1; j_gene: TRBJ2-3; d_gene: .; CDR3aa: CSVDGVGYTDTQYF; CDR3nt: TGCAGCGTTGATGGCGTCGGTTACACAGATACGCAGTATTTT
abundance: few; v_gene: TRBV7-9; j_gene: TRBJ1-4; d_gene: .; CDR3aa: CASSFAERVEKLFF; CDR3nt: TGTGCCAGCAGCTTTGCCGAGAGGGTTGAAAAACTGTTTTTT
abundance: .; v_gene: TRBV4-2; j_gene: TRBJ1-4; d_gene: .; CDR3aa: CAGSQGIGDEKLFF; CDR3nt: TGTGCCGGCAGCCAGGGAATAGGGGACGAAAAACTGTTTTTT
abundance: few; v_gene: TRBV12-3/TRBV12-4; j_gene: TRBJ1-3; d_gene: .; CDR3aa: CASSQYPSSGNTIYF; CDR3nt: TGTGCCAGCAGCCAATATCCTTCCTCTGGAAACACCATATATTTT
abundance: .; v_gene: TRBV30; j_gene: TRBJ2-2; d_gene: .; CDR3aa: CAWSAPDSKAGELFF; CDR3nt: TGTGCCTGGAGTGCACCAGACTCGAAAGCCGGGGAGCTGTTTTTT
abundance: few; v_gene: TRBV11-2; j_gene: TRBJ2-1; d_gene: .; CDR3aa: CASSFAQEIGYEQLF; CDR3nt: TGTGCCAGCAGCTTCGCGCAGGAGATCGGTTATGAGCAGCTCTTC
abundance: .; v_gene: TRBV4-2; j_gene: TRBJ2-1; d_gene: TRBD2; CDR3aa: CANSQLSGWTYNEQFF; CDR3nt: TGTGCCAACAGCCAGCTTAGCGGGTGGACCTACAATGAGCAGTTCTTC
abundance: .; v_gene: TRBV30; j_gene: TRBJ2-3; d_gene: TRBD2; CDR3aa: CALDYSGGPTDTQYF; CDR3nt: TGTGCCTTAGATTACAGCGGGGGGCCGACAGATACGCAGTATTTT
abundance: .; v_gene: TRBV12-3/TRBV12-4; j_gene: TRBJ2-2; d_gene: .; CDR3aa: CASSTLNTGELFF; CDR3nt: TGTGCCAGCAGTACTTTGAACACCGGGGAGCTGTTTTTT
abundance: .; v_gene: TRBV11-1; j_gene: TRBJ1-5; d_gene: .; CDR3aa: CPSSLEREGQPQHF; CDR3nt: TGTCCCAGCAGCTTAGAGCGTGAAGGACAGCCCCAGCACTTT
abundance: once; v_gene: TRBV4-2; j_gene: TRBJ1-1; d_gene: .; CDR3aa: CASSQLIPRPGRMKTEAFF; CDR3nt: TGTGCTAGCAGCCAACTGATCCCACGCCCGGGACGGATGAAGACTGAAGCTTTCTTT
abundance: .; v_gene: TRBV14; j_gene: TRBJ1-2; d_gene: .; CDR3aa: CASSQVGPSGYGYTF; CDR3nt: TGTGCCAGCAGCCAAGTTGGGCCGTCTGGCTATGGCTACACCTTC
abundance: .; v_gene: TRBV12-3/TRBV12-4; j_gene: TRBJ2-5; d_gene: .; CDR3aa: CANSSDQTAFQETQYF; CDR3nt: TGTGCCAACAGTTCCGACCAGACAGCCTTCCAAGAGACCCAGTACTTC
abundance: .; v_gene: TRBV28; j_gene: TRBJ1-2; d_gene: .; CDR3aa: CANRPDSGYTF; CDR3nt: TGTGCCAACAGACCCGACAGTGGCTACACCTTC
abundance: .; v_gene: TRBV30; j_gene: TRBJ2-2; d_gene: .; CDR3aa: CTWSVLKGGTGELFF; CDR3nt: TGTACCTGGAGTGTACTCAAGGGAGGTACCGGGGAGCTGTTTTTT
abundance: .; v_gene: TRBV13; j_gene: TRBJ2-1; d_gene: TRBD2; CDR3aa: CASRSKGLAGGQRSLSYNEQFF; CDR3nt: TGTGCCAGCAGGTCCAAAGGACTAGCGGGAGGTCAAAGGAGCCTTTCCTACAATGAGCAGTTCTTC